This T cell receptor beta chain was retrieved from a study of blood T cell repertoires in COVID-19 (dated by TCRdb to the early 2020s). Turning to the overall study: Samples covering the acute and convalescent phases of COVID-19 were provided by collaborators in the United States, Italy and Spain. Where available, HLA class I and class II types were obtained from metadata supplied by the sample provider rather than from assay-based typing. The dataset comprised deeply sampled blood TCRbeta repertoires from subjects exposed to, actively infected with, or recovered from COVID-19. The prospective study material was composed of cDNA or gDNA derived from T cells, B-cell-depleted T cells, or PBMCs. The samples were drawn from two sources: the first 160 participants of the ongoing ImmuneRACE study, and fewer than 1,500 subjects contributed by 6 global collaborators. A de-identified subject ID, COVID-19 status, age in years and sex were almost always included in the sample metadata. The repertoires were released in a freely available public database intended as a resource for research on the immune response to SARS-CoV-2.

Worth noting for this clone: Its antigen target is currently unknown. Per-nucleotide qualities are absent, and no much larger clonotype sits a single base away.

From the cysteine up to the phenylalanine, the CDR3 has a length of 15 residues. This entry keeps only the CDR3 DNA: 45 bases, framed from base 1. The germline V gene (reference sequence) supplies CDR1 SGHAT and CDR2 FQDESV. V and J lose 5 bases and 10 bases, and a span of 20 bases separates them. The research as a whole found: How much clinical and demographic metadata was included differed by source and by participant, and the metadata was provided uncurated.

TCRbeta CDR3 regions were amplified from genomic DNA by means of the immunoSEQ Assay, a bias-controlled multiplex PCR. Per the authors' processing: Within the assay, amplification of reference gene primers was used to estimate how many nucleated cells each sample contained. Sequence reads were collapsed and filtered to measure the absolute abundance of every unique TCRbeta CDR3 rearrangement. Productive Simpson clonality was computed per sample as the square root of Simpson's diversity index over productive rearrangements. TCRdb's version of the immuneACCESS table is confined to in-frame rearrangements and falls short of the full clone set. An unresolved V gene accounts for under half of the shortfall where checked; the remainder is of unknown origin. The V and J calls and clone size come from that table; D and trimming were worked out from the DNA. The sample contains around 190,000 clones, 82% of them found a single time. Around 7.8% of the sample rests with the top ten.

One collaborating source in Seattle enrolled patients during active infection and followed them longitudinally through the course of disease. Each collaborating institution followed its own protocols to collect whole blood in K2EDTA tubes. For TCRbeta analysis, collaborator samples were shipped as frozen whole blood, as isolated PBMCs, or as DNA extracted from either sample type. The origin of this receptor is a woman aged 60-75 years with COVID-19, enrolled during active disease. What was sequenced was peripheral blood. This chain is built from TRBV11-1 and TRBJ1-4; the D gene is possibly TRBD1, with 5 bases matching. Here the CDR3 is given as CASSPQAGGEGKLFF. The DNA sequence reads TGTGCCAGCAGCCCCCAGGCGGGGGGAGAAGGAAAACTGTTTTTT. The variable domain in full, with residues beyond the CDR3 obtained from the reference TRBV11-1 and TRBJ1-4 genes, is EAEVAQSPRYKITEKSQAVAFWCDPISGHATLYWYRQILGQGPELLVQFQDESVVDDSQLPKDRFSAERLKGVDSTLKIQPAELGDSAMYLCASSPQAGGEGKLFFGSGTQLSVL.